This T cell receptor beta chain stems from a study of cytomegalovirus exposure and HLA in healthy donors. Turning to the study itself: Drawn from HLA-typed donors, some 80 million unique TCRs were held in an early data release. Study-wide points: In a later analysis, most CMV-associated TCR beta chains appeared HLA-restricted.

Concerning this clone: Antigen specificity is unknown.

PCR involved 60 Vbeta and 13 Jbeta primers. Sequencing was performed with immunoSEQ multiplex PCR; in TCRdb, only in-frame clones are kept and a portion is missing. The sample data list roughly 120,000 clones. Germline lookup yields CDR1 MNHNY and CDR2 SVGAGI (reference sequence). Trimming stripped 4 bases from V and 3 bases from J, with 10 bases between. The CDR3 extends over 14 amino acids. The receptor was derived from a man aged 18-30 years in good health and CMV-seronegative. The sample comprised PBMCs. The V call is TRBV6-6, the J call TRBJ1-5; TRBD1 is a possible D gene (5 bases). This CDR3 is CASSSGTHNQPQHF. In DNA, the CDR3 is TGTGCCAGCAGTTCCGGGACTCACAATCAGCCCCAGCATTTT.